The 32 T cell receptor beta chains reported below all come from one sample, sequenced in a study of shared clonotypes between healthy human individuals. Data came from immunoSEQ multiplex PCR; TCRdb stores just in-frame clones and leaves some out. This sample carries fewer than 3 million clones, approximately 90% of them seen once, and the ten largest clones take around 0.38%. Sequencing used naive CD4+ T cells from PBMCs. Subset denoted: CD45RA+ positively selected. The receptors here all came from a man aged 18 to 29 in good health. Some clones in this sample may be carry-over from other donors' samples.

The genes are TRBV29-1 and TRBJ2-5; D might be TRBD2 (7 bases). V dropped 5 bases and J dropped 2 bases, with 12 bases sitting between them. CDR1 is SQVTM and CDR2 is ANQGSEA in the germline V gene. This CDR3 comprises 13 residues. CDR3 sequence (DNA): TGCAGCGTTCGGGGGAGGGGGCAAGAGACCCAGTACTTC. Translation: CSVRGRGQETQYF.

This clone occurred a few times. The sample holds other DNA sequences that translate to the same CDR3. The chain carries TRBV18 and TRBJ1-2; D remains unclear. The length of the CDR3 is 13 residues. CDR1 and CDR2 from the germline V gene are KGHSH and LQKENI. V lost 2 bases to trimming and J lost 2 bases, with 6 bases between them. The CDR3 here is CASSPDTNYGYTF. The CDR3 nucleotides read TGTGCCAGCTCACCAGACACGAACTATGGCTACACCTTC.

The CDR3 is CASSPGEGYGYTF. CDR3 coding DNA: TGTGCCAGCAGCCCGGGGGAGGGGTATGGCTACACCTTC. This chain links TRBV5-5 with TRBJ1-2; perhaps TRBD1 as D (5 bases). This CDR3 is built from 13 residues. Trimming took off 4 bases at V and 5 bases at J, with 12 bases between the two ends. CDR1 and CDR2 from the germline V gene are SGHKS and YYEKEE (reference sequence).

This clone appeared a few times. DNA of the CDR3: TGTGCCAGCAGCTTAGGACGGAGAACGAACACCGGGGAGCTGTTTTTT. This encodes CASSLGRRTNTGELFF. V gene TRBV11-2 combines with J gene TRBJ2-2; no reliable D call. Trimming took off 1 base at V and 0 bases at J, with 9 bases between the two ends. Germline CDR1 SGHAT, CDR2 FQNNGV. CDR3 size: 16 residues.

The chain is built from TRBV25-1 and TRBJ2-7; 8 bases match TRBD1. This CDR3 spans 15 amino acids. V gave up 4 bases and J gave up 3 bases; unmatched junction bases: 8. Germline CDR1 is MGHDK and CDR2 is SYGVNS. The CDR3 DNA sequence: TGTGCCAGCAGTGTGATCGGGACAGGCCTCTACGAGCAGTACTTC. Its protein is CASSVIGTGLYEQYF.

The chain is built from TRBV18 and TRBJ2-1; TRBD1 matches at 7 bases. The junction had 3 bases not matched to a gene; V was cut back by 2 bases and J by 8 bases. The CDR3 consists of 13 residues. Per the germline V gene, CDR1 is KGHSH and CDR2 is LQKENI. CDR3 sequence (DNA): TGTGCCAGCTCACCAAGGGGGCCCGATGAGCAGTTCTTC. Protein product: CASSPRGPDEQFF.

The chain carries TRBV7-2 and TRBJ1-5; D not resolved. Trimming stripped 1 base from V and 0 bases from J, with 7 bases between. CDR3 length equals 15 residues. Germline-derived CDR1 and CDR2 are SGHTA and FQGNSA. The CDR3 region has the DNA TGTGCCAGCAGCTTAGAAGGTCATAGCAATCAGCCCCAGCATTTT. Translation: CASSLEGHSNQPQHF.

This clone appeared once. The chain carries TRBV5-1 and TRBJ1-3; D may be TRBD1 (5 bases). Germline V gene lookup returns CDR1 SGHRS and CDR2 YFSETQ. Trimming left V 0 bases short and J 0 bases short, with 16 bases between. CDR3 length: 18 amino acids. For the CDR3, the DNA is TGCGCCAGCAGCTTGGGTTTGGCAGGGCAAAGCTCTGGAAACACCATATATTTT. It specifies CASSLGLAGQSSGNTIYF.

V usage is TRBV6-1 and J usage is TRBJ1-5; 8 nucleotides align to TRBD1. Losses at the gene ends were 5 bases for V and 7 bases for J; bases not matched to a gene: 4. CDR1 is MNHNS, CDR2 SASEGT, per germline. There are 13 residues in the CDR3. CDR3 in amino acids: CASSPDRGQPQHF. The CDR3 DNA follows: TGTGCCAGCAGTCCCGACAGGGGCCAGCCCCAGCATTTT.

The rearrangement uses TRBV5-4 and TRBJ2-3, with 13 bases aligning to TRBD2. This CDR3 has 16 residues. The V gene end was trimmed by 5 bases and the J gene end by 4 bases; junction bases not matched to a gene: 7. Per the germline V gene, CDR1 is SGHNT and CDR2 is YYREEE (reference sequence). CDR3 in amino acids: CASRIRLAGGADTQYF. The CDR3 DNA reads as TGTGCCAGCAGGATCCGACTAGCGGGAGGCGCAGATACGCAGTATTTT.

V usage is TRBV6-5 and J usage is TRBJ2-7; D gene ambiguous. This CDR3 comprises 15 residues. V dropped 0 bases and J dropped 1 base, with 10 bases sitting between them. CDR1 and CDR2 from the germline V gene are MNHEY and SVGAGI. The CDR3 nucleotides read TGTGCCAGCAGTTACTCTGTCGTAGGGTCCTACGAGCAGTACTTC. It is translated as CASSYSVVGSYEQYF.

This clone was observed once. The chain joins TRBV2 to TRBJ2-4; D gene uncertain. There are 13 residues in the CDR3. V was cut by 0 bases and J by 8 bases, with 8 bases left in between. Germline CDR1 SNHLY, CDR2 FYNNEI. The CDR3 coding sequence is TGTGCCAGCAGTGAAGCCAGGCAAGACATTCAGTACTTC. Translation: CASSEARQDIQYF.

V usage is TRBV5-4 and J usage is TRBJ2-7, with 11 bases matching TRBD2. Per the germline V gene, CDR1 is SGHNT and CDR2 is YYREEE (reference sequence). J lost 5 bases, V lost 3 bases, and 7 bases had no gene match. The CDR3 totals 15 residues. Written as DNA, the CDR3 is TGTGCCAGCAGCTATGTAGCGGGAGGGCCTCACGAGCAGTACTTC. Translation gives CASSYVAGGPHEQYF. The variable domain in full, completed from reference TRBV5-4 and TRBJ2-7, reads ETGVTQSPTHLIKTRGQQVTLRCSSQSGHNTVSWYQQALGQGPQFIFQYYREEENGRGNFPPRFSGLQFPNYSSELNVNALELDDSALYLCASSYVAGGPHEQYFGPGTRLTVT.

The chain recombines TRBV7-3 with TRBJ2-5; 8 bases match TRBD2. The V gene's germline CDR1 is SGHTA and CDR2 FQGTGA. The CDR3 has 15 residues. The junction had 3 bases not matched to a gene; V was cut back by 2 bases and J by 1 base. In DNA form, the CDR3 reads TGTGCCAGCAGCTTACAAGGGACTAGCCAAGAGACCCAGTACTTC. Its protein product is CASSLQGTSQETQYF.

The chain has TRBV7-3 and TRBJ2-5; a weak D match, TRBD2 (6 bases). CDR3 length equals 15 residues. V was shortened by 2 bases and J by 3 bases, with 13 bases between the two germline ends. CDR1 is SGHTA, CDR2 FQGTGA, per germline. CDR3 nucleotide sequence: TGTGCCAGCAGCTTACATAGCGGTCAAGAAGAGACCCAGTACTTC. Protein: CASSLHSGQEETQYF.

The chain is built from TRBV7-2 and TRBJ2-7; D is tentatively TRBD1 or TRBD2 (5 bases each). Between the trimmed V and J ends, which lost 5 bases and 2 bases, there was a span of 16 bases. The length of the CDR3 is 15 residues. Germline V CDR1 and CDR2: SGHTA, FQGNSA. The DNA of the CDR3 is TGTGCCAGCAGCCAAGCCGGGACGGCCCCCTACGAGCAGTACTTC. It yields the protein CASSQAGTAPYEQYF.

This chain connects TRBV2 to TRBJ2-7, with TRBD2 matching 12 bases. The CDR3 consists of 16 residues. The germline gives CDR1 SNHLY, CDR2 FYNNEI. V lost 6 bases to trimming and J lost 6 bases; unmatched junction nucleotides: 12. CDR3: CASRRRGATSGSEQYF. The CDR3 region has the DNA TGTGCCAGCAGGCGCCGCGGGGCGACTAGCGGGAGCGAGCAGTACTTC.

J is TRBJ1-1 and V is TRBV25-1; D gene ambiguous. The germline CDR1 and CDR2 sequences are MGHDK and SYGVNS. The length of the CDR3 is 13 residues. Between the trimmed V and J ends, which lost 3 bases and 11 bases, there was a span of 16 bases. The CDR3 nucleotides read TGTGCCAGCAGTGACAGCGGACGAGCAGGTGCTTTCTTT. Amino acids: CASSDSGRAGAFF.

About this clone: This same CDR3 is encoded by further DNA sequences in the sample. The CDR3 reads CASSLVPSQETQYF. CDR3 nucleotides: TGCGCCAGCAGCTTGGTTCCGAGCCAAGAGACCCAGTACTTC. This rearrangement joins TRBV5-1 to TRBJ2-5; D call uncertain. Germline V CDR1 and CDR2: SGHRS, YFSETQ. The CDR3 spans 14 residues. Trimming stripped 0 bases from V and 1 base from J, with 7 bases between.

The chain has TRBV19 and TRBJ1-5; 7 nucleotides match TRBD1. The CDR3 loop spans 16 amino acids. V shed 6 bases, J shed 4 bases, and the junction held 12 bases outside the gene matches. Looked up from germline, CDR1 is LNHDA and CDR2 is SQIVND (reference sequence). Here the CDR3 DNA reads TGTGCCAGTAGGCGGGATGGGACAGCTACTAATCAGCCCCAGCATTTT. Protein sequence: CASRRDGTATNQPQHF.

A remark on this clone: Other DNA sequences in the same sample also yield this CDR3. The V call is TRBV2, the J call TRBJ2-1; a possible D gene is TRBD2 (5 bases). Trimming removed 4 bases from V and 10 bases from J, with 8 bases in between. From germline, CDR1 is SNHLY and CDR2 FYNNEI. This CDR3 comprises 11 residues. The DNA of the CDR3 is TGTGCCAGCAGTGGGGGAGTAGAGCAGTTCTTC. It codes for CASSGGVEQFF.

The chain employs TRBV19 and TRBJ2-4, with D maybe TRBD1 (7 bases). The CDR3 is 14 amino acids. Between the trimmed V and J ends, which lost 5 bases and 4 bases, there was a span of 12 bases. Germline V gene sequence: CDR1 LNHDA, CDR2 SQIVND (reference sequence). The CDR3 sequence is CASSLPGGKNIQYF. The CDR3 coding sequence is TGTGCCAGTAGTCTCCCAGGGGGGAAAAACATTCAGTACTTC.

The chain joins TRBV6-5 to TRBJ2-5; 11 positions agree with TRBD2. The V segment lost 6 bases and the J segment 5 bases; nucleotides outside the gene matches: 8. CDR3 length equals 15 residues. CDR1 MNHEY and CDR2 SVGAGI come from the germline V gene. CDR3 DNA: TGTGCCAGCAGGCGCGGGACTAGCGGCGTTGAGACCCAGTACTTC. Its protein product is CASRRGTSGVETQYF.

The V gene is TRBV28, the J gene TRBJ2-7; D uncertain. Germline values: CDR1 MDHEN, CDR2 SYDVKM. V lost 5 bases and J lost 0, with 11 bases in between. The CDR3 extends over 14 amino acids. CDR3 loop: CASSRIQSSYEQYF. The CDR3 nucleotides are TGTGCCAGCAGTCGTATACAGAGCTCCTACGAGCAGTACTTC.

The chain joins TRBV28 to TRBJ2-7, with 7 bases matching TRBD1. Germline V gene lookup returns CDR1 MDHEN and CDR2 SYDVKM. The length of the CDR3 is 14 residues. The trim removed 5 bases at V and 2 bases at J, leaving 6 bases unmatched. CDR3 in amino acids: CASSGPGTAYEQYF. The CDR3 DNA reads as TGTGCCAGCAGTGGCCCAGGGACAGCCTACGAGCAGTACTTC.

The V call is TRBV19, the J call TRBJ1-1; D unresolved. V was cut by 7 bases and J by 1 base, with 16 bases left in between. Germline assignment: CDR1 LNHDA and CDR2 SQIVND (reference sequence). This CDR3 is 15 amino acids long. In DNA, the CDR3 is TGTGCCAGTACACAACGCTTTGGAGGGAACACTGAAGCTTTCTTT. It codes for CASTQRFGGNTEAFF.

The chain employs TRBV6-5 and TRBJ1-1; the D is unclear. The CDR3 extends over 12 amino acids. Germline V lookup: CDR1 MNHEY, CDR2 SVGAGI. Trimming took 4 bases from V and 5 from J, leaving 8 bases between them. The CDR3 DNA reads as TGTGCCAGCAGTTCCACCTCAACTGAAGCTTTCTTT. Protein: CASSSTSTEAFF.

V and J are TRBV18 and TRBJ1-6; no firm D call. The germline V gene has CDR1 KGHSH and CDR2 LQKENI. The CDR3 extends over 12 amino acids. V was clipped by 8 bases and J by 7 bases, with 9 bases between them. This chain's CDR3 is CASATGNSPLHF. The DNA for the CDR3 is TGTGCCAGCGCGACGGGGAATTCACCCCTCCACTTT. The full variable domain, with the rest looked up from reference TRBV18 and TRBJ1-6, is NAGVMQNPRHLVRRRGQEARLRCSPMKGHSHVYWYRQLPEEGLKFMVYLQKENIIDESGMPKERFSAEFPKEGPSILRIQQVVRGDSAAYFCASATGNSPLHFGNGTRLTVT.

The chain carries TRBV28 and TRBJ2-2; D perhaps matches TRBD2 (5 bases). The V gene's germline CDR1 is MDHEN and CDR2 SYDVKM. This CDR3 comprises 13 residues. Trimming removed 6 bases from V and 6 bases from J, with 11 bases in between. The CDR3 sequence: CASSHGVAGELFF. In DNA, the CDR3 is TGTGCCAGCAGCCACGGGGTAGCCGGGGAGCTGTTTTTT.

The chain uses TRBV7-9 and TRBJ2-3, with unresolved D. Germline values: CDR1 SEHNR, CDR2 FQNEAQ (reference sequence). This CDR3 has 15 amino acids. V was shortened by 2 bases and J by 0 bases, with 9 bases between the two germline ends. This CDR3 reads CASSLSLPSTDTQYF. The CDR3 DNA follows: TGTGCCAGCAGCTTATCTCTCCCTAGCACAGATACGCAGTATTTT.

The chain links TRBV7-2 to TRBJ2-2, with TRBD2 matching over 9 bases. V lost 5 bases, J lost 4 bases, and 17 bases stayed unmatched. The CDR3 extends over 19 amino acids. Germline CDR1 and CDR2: SGHTA and FQGNSA. The CDR3 nucleotides read TGTGCCAGCAGCCGGACTTCGGTAGCGGGAGCGTGGGCCACCGGGGAGCTGTTTTTT. It yields the protein CASSRTSVAGAWATGELFF.

This chain uses TRBV5-4 with TRBJ1-4; unclear D gene. CDR3 length equals 17 residues. V was clipped by 0 bases and J by 0 bases, with 12 bases between them. CDR1 and CDR2 (germline): SGHNT, YYREEE (reference sequence). The CDR3 region is CASSLARTSSTNEKLFF. The CDR3 DNA is TGTGCCAGCAGCTTGGCCCGGACTTCATCAACTAATGAAAAACTGTTTTTT.